Reported below is one TCR beta chain. The V end lost 5 bases, the J end lost 1 base, and 12 bases lay between the germline ends. The CDR3 extends over 14 amino acids. Looked up from germline, CDR1 is MNHEY and CDR2 is SMNVEV (reference sequence). The entry originates in a study of T cell responses to AZD1222 COVID-19 vaccine. TCRdb keeps only in-frame clones here, not all; method: immunoSEQ multiplex PCR. Counted here are some 140,000 clones, 92% occurring once; the ten biggest clones make up 3% to 3.5%. V gene TRBV27 combines with J gene TRBJ2-7; tentative D call: TRBD2 (5 bases). This clonotype originated in an adult in good health. The source material was peripheral blood, sampled on day 0 of AZD1222 vaccination. CDR3 amino acids: CASSPRSGSYEQYF. The CDR3 DNA is TGTGCCAGCAGTCCCCGGTCGGGGTCCTACGAGCAGTACTTC.